One and the same sample provided the 17 T cell receptor beta chains below, sequenced in a study of blood T cell repertoires in COVID-19. The method was immunoSEQ multiplex PCR; TCRdb's version includes in-frame clones alone and lacks a portion of them. The repertoire consists of 170,000 or so clones, with around 80% occurring once and the leading ten covering approximately 7%. Source material: peripheral blood. The receptor source for this set is a man in his 70s with active or convalescent COVID-19.

This rearrangement joins TRBV19 to TRBJ1-4, with D unresolved. The CDR3 is 15 amino acids. The V gene lost 7 bases and the J gene lost 7 bases, with 19 bases spanning the gap. Germline CDR1 reads LNHDA; CDR2 reads SQIVND (reference sequence). The CDR3 bases are TGTGCCAGTAAGTGGCCTCAACCCCTTGTTGAAAAACTGTTTTTT. This encodes CASKWPQPLVEKLFF. Supplemented by reference TRBV19 and TRBJ1-4, the full variable domain reads DGGITQSPKYLFRKEGQNVTLSCEQNLNHDAMYWYRQDPGQGLRLIYYSQIVNDFQKGDIAEGYSVSREKKESFPLTVTSAQKNPTAFYLCASKWPQPLVEKLFFGSGTQLSVL.

The chain employs TRBV11-3 and TRBJ2-1; D unresolved. V was pared by 0 bases and J by 6 bases, with 9 bases between. Germline V CDR1 and CDR2: SGHNT, YENEEA. The CDR3 covers 14 residues. The CDR3 nucleotides are TGTGCCAGCAGCTTAGATCGAACAGTCAATGAGCAGTTCTTC. It encodes CASSLDRTVNEQFF.

J is TRBJ1-1 and V is TRBV3-1 (or the pseudogene TRBV3-2); weak D call: TRBD1 (5 bases). The length of the CDR3 is 16 residues. The germline CDR1 and CDR2 sequences are LGHDT and YNNKEL (reference sequence). The V end was cut by 1 base, the J end by 4 bases, with 16 bases between. This CDR3 reads CASSQGRGVVSTEAFF. The CDR3 DNA is TGTGCCAGCAGCCAAGGAAGGGGCGTGGTTAGCACTGAAGCTTTCTTT.

This chain uses TRBV3-1 (or the pseudogene TRBV3-2) with TRBJ2-1; 8 bases are shared with TRBD2. The germline V gene encodes CDR1 LGHDT and CDR2 YNNKEL (reference sequence). CDR3 length: 14 amino acids. Trimming cost V 2 bases and J 6 bases; bases outside gene matches: 3. The CDR3 loop is CASSQTSGRNEQFF. CDR3 coding DNA: TGTGCCAGCAGCCAAACTAGCGGACGCAATGAGCAGTTCTTC.

The chain has TRBV5-4 and TRBJ1-4, with a possible D match to TRBD1 (6 bases). With 5 bases removed from V and 0 bases from J, the gap between germline ends came to 11 bases. Germline CDR1 and CDR2: SGHNT and YYREEE (reference sequence). This CDR3 has 15 amino acids. CDR3 DNA sequence: TGTGCCAGCAGACCGACAGGAGCAACTAATGAAAAACTGTTTTTT. Protein: CASRPTGATNEKLFF. Drawing the rest from reference TRBV5-4 and TRBJ1-4, the complete variable domain is ETGVTQSPTHLIKTRGQQVTLRCSSQSGHNTVSWYQQALGQGPQFIFQYYREEENGRGNFPPRFSGLQFPNYSSELNVNALELDDSALYLCASRPTGATNEKLFFGSGTQLSVL.

The chain recombines TRBV21-1 with TRBJ2-3; the listed D gene, TRBD1, was not tested against the DNA. TRBV21-1 is deemed a pseudogene. The CDR3 totals 20 residues. In DNA, the CDR3 is TGTGCCAGCAGCAAAAGGGCGACAGGGGTCGTCCCGCCCGGACCGGATACGCAGTATTTT. Translation: CASSKRATGVVPPGPDTQYF.

This clone was picked up one time. The chain employs TRBV7-2 and TRBJ2-7; 8 bases line up with TRBD2. The germline V gene has CDR1 SGHTA and CDR2 FQGNSA. This CDR3 is 14 amino acids long. V shed 3 bases, J shed 2 bases, and the junction held 3 bases outside the gene matches. The CDR3 here is CASSFGGAPYEQYF. In nucleotides, the CDR3 is TGTGCCAGCAGCTTCGGGGGGGCGCCCTACGAGCAGTACTTC.

This clone was seen a few times. The chain has TRBV5-1 and TRBJ1-3, with 9 bases that match TRBD1. The germline V gene encodes CDR1 SGHRS and CDR2 YFSETQ. The CDR3 sequence is 15 residues long. The V gene end was trimmed by 2 bases and the J gene end by 8 bases; junction bases not matched to a gene: 8. CDR3 in DNA: TGCGCCAGCAGCTTCGGGACAGGGATTTATGACACCATATATTTT. This gives the protein CASSFGTGIYDTIYF.

The chain recombines TRBV2 with TRBJ1-4; TRBD1 matches 7 bases. With 7 bases clipped from V and 10 bases from J, the junction kept 9 bases outside the gene matches. The germline V gene encodes CDR1 SNHLY and CDR2 FYNNEI. The CDR3 has 13 residues. The CDR3 sequence is CASNPTTGVKLFF. CDR3 nucleotides: TGTGCCAGCAACCCCACTACAGGGGTAAAACTGTTTTTT.

The rearrangement links TRBV19 to TRBJ1-4; 7 bases align to TRBD1. The ends lost 2 bases at V and 8 bases at J; junction bases unmatched: 8. This CDR3 is built from 15 residues. Germline lookup yields CDR1 LNHDA and CDR2 SQIVND (reference sequence). This CDR3 reads CASSISDRAWEKLFF. CDR3 in DNA: TGTGCCAGTAGTATAAGCGACAGGGCATGGGAAAAACTGTTTTTT.

The V call is TRBV19, the J call TRBJ1-2; 8 bases are a match to TRBD1. CDR3 length equals 14 residues. The germline V gene has CDR1 LNHDA and CDR2 SQIVND (reference sequence). V trimming: 5 bases; J trimming: 8 bases; junction bases outside the gene matches: 10. The CDR3 coding sequence is TGTGCCAGTAGTGACGGACAGGGCGCCAGCGGCTACACCTTC. Protein: CASSDGQGASGYTF.

The genes are TRBV4-3 and TRBJ2-3, with 8 nucleotides matching TRBD2. Germline V CDR1 and CDR2: LGHNA, YSLEER. Losses at the gene ends were 0 bases for V and 2 bases for J; bases not matched to a gene: 4. The CDR3 runs 16 residues. The CDR3 DNA reads as TGCGCCAGCAGCCAAGATCGGGGGGGCGACACAGATACGCAGTATTTT. This translates into CASSQDRGGDTDTQYF.

This sequence joins TRBV4-1 and TRBJ1-4, with TRBD1 matching over 8 bases. The CDR3 is 16 residues long. The ends lost 1 base at V and 7 bases at J; junction bases unmatched: 8. From germline, CDR1 is MGHRA and CDR2 YSYEKL. CDR3 sequence reads: CASSQGQGARGEKLFF. CDR3 bases: TGCGCCAGCAGCCAAGGGCAGGGGGCGCGGGGTGAAAAACTGTTTTTT.

The chain combines TRBV9 with TRBJ1-4; no reliable D call. This CDR3 is built from 13 residues. Germline V gene lookup returns CDR1 SGDLS and CDR2 YYNGEE. With 0 bases removed from V and 8 bases from J, the gap between germline ends came to 8 bases. The CDR3 DNA is TGTGCCAGCAGCGTAGCGGCGGGGGAAAAACTGTTTTTT. Residues: CASSVAAGEKLFF.

The rearrangement links TRBV30 to TRBJ2-7, with 7 bases fitting TRBD1. The CDR3 consists of 11 residues. CDR1 is GTSNPN, CDR2 SVGIG, per germline (reference sequence). CDR3 nucleotide sequence: TGTGCTCTGTCCAGGGGGAACGAGCAGTACTTC. This translates into CALSRGNEQYF.

This clone has a single count. The same CDR3 can be traced to other DNA sequences in this sample. The genes are TRBV6-5 and TRBJ1-6; 7 positions agree with TRBD1. V shed 0 bases and J 6 bases; nucleotides not matched to a gene: 2. The CDR3 is 15 amino acids. Germline assignment: CDR1 MNHEY and CDR2 SVGAGI. The CDR3 reads CASSYSRQGNSPLHF. CDR3 in DNA: TGTGCCAGCAGTTACTCTCGACAGGGTAATTCACCCCTCCACTTT.

The chain has TRBV18 and TRBJ2-7; tentative D call: TRBD2 (6 bases). The CDR3 contains 14 residues. Germline V gene sequence: CDR1 KGHSH, CDR2 LQKENI. V was cut by 1 base and J by 5 bases, with 12 bases left in between. In DNA form, the CDR3 reads TGTGCCAGCTCACCACGGGGCGGGGCCGACGAGCAGTACTTC. Translation: CASSPRGGADEQYF.